Listed below are T cell receptor beta chains from one sample, sequenced in a study of T-cell memory formation after mild COVID-19. TCRdb called the 5' RACE reads again in MiXCR, with one record for every CDR3 protein. This table holds 190,000 or so distinct CDR3 sequences, around a fifth found once. Sequencing was carried out using PBMCs or a T cell subset sorted from them (not recorded which). The receptor source for this set is an adult woman who had mild COVID-19 (a few samples of this study predate the infection). Cell type and time point are not known. Both conserved end residues are trimmed from each CDR3.

j_gene,v_gene,CDR3aa
TRBJ1-1,TRBV9,ASSVGGLGTEAF
TRBJ2-7,TRBV9,ASSVGQVAYEQY
TRBJ2-3,TRBV7-6,ASGVGGNTDTQY
TRBJ1-2,TRBV27,ASRDGDKAGGYGYT
TRBJ2-3,TRBV24-1,ATSDFPGTSGRYEDTQY
TRBJ1-1,TRBV19,ATSGGPNTEAF
TRBJ2-3,TRBV24-1,ATRGSAGVADTQY
TRBJ1-2,TRBV10-3,AISDRQGDGYT
TRBJ2-7,TRBV11-2,ASSRTEGPGEQY
TRBJ1-6,TRBV6-1,ASTRQENSPLH
TRBJ1-5,TRBV21-1,ASSKEEVDSNQPQH
TRBJ2-2,TRBV29-1,SVLNRDTGELF
TRBJ2-7,TRBV21-1,ASSTPRWGQASSYEQY
TRBJ2-7,TRBV7-9,ASSPLIASGPTTEQY
TRBJ2-7,TRBV6-5,ASSSLWDRAPEQY
TRBJ1-4,TRBV15,ATSRDSHSTNEKLF
TRBJ2-1,TRBV19,ASSSRQGNEQF
TRBJ2-7,TRBV12-3/TRBV12-4,ASSLGLVSSYEQY
TRBJ1-2,TRBV24-1,ATSDAGGSYGYT
TRBJ2-1,TRBV12-3/TRBV12-4,ASSQIPEQF
TRBJ1-6,TRBV11-2,ASSFVAGKSSYNSPLH
TRBJ1-6,TRBV15,ATSSPSGLGSPLH
TRBJ2-1,TRBV4-3,ASSQDGGTRANEQF
TRBJ2-5,TRBV12-3/TRBV12-4,ASSFDRDWETQY
TRBJ2-4,TRBV2,ASSDHLAGALAKNIQY
TRBJ1-1,TRBV6-6,ASSPITGTRRPEERSEAF
TRBJ2-1,TRBV5-1,ASSLMVSSSYNEQF
TRBJ2-5,TRBV7-9,ASRERWGETQY
TRBJ1-2,TRBV12-3/TRBV12-4,ASSIGQPYGYT
TRBJ1-2,TRBV5-1,ASSPGGDPYSKDGYT
TRBJ1-1,TRBV4-1,ASSPGALGTEAF
TRBJ1-2,TRBV20-1,SASDRMGAGPLNYGYT
TRBJ2-5,TRBV3-1,ASSQESRWETQY
TRBJ1-1,TRBV9,ASSVSGYTEAF
TRBJ1-2,TRBV6-1,ASSGLGQGNYGYT
TRBJ2-7,TRBV27,ASSSGTLLEQY
TRBJ2-1,TRBV30,AWGGEDEQF
TRBJ1-5,TRBV9,ASSVAGLETQPQH
TRBJ2-5,TRBV5-4,ASSKGLQETQY
TRBJ1-5,TRBV20-1,SAIGSGGNQPQH
TRBJ2-7,TRBV27,ASSLTDRGHEQY
TRBJ2-2,TRBV6-2/TRBV6-3,ASAQGGDTGELF